This T cell receptor beta chain was recorded in a study of PD-1 blockade in classical Hodgkin lymphoma. CDR1 and CDR2 from the germline V gene are SGHDT and YYEEEE. This CDR3 is 15 amino acids long. V gave up 4 bases and J gave up 8 bases, with 19 bases separating them. This table comes from immunoSEQ multiplex PCR, and its TCRdb copy is limited to in-frame clones, with some not included. This sample has around 9,200 clones, with about 80% found just once. This clone was counted a single time. Relapses following autologous stem cell transplantation were seen in all patients, with brentuximab vedotin exposure varying. Magnetic depletion of unwanted cells isolated CD4+ T cells from thawed PBMCs.

The genes are TRBV5-6 and TRBJ2-1; D perhaps matches TRBD2 (6 bases). The sample was CD4+ T cells from blood, taken at baseline. The receptor's source is a human donor with classical Hodgkin lymphoma. This chain's CDR3 is CASSRERGLRDEQFF. The CDR3 DNA is TGTGCCAGCAGCAGGGAAAGGGGACTTCGGGATGAGCAGTTCTTC.